This T cell receptor (beta chain) emerged from a study of shared clonotypes between healthy human individuals. Repertoires were generated with immunoSEQ multiplex PCR, while TCRdb's copy carries only in-frame clones and drops some. The top ten hold 0.39% of the sample, which has 2 million to 2.5 million clones, more than 85% seen once. The CDR3 sequence is 16 residues long. V shed 4 bases, J shed 9 bases, and the junction held 11 bases outside the gene matches. In germline, CDR1 is SGHRS, CDR2 YFSETQ. Sequencing was done on a sample of naive CD4+ T cells from PBMCs. Documented subset: CD45RA+ positively selected. The genes are TRBV5-1 and TRBJ2-1, with TRBD2 matching 12 bases. This receptor was identified in a man in his late teens or twenties in good health. Some clones in this sample may be carry-over from other donors' samples. For the CDR3, the DNA is TGCGCCAGCAGCGCGACTAGCGGGAGCAAGGGGCTTGAGCAGTTCTTC. Translated, it gives CASSATSGSKGLEQFF.